The T cell receptor beta chain described here comes from a study of cytomegalovirus exposure and HLA in healthy donors. Background on the study: One earlier analysis, a look at around 170 million T cells, found some 100 million unique TCR beta sequences.

PCR used 60 Vbeta primers and 13 Jbeta primers. Produced via immunoSEQ multiplex PCR; TCRdb's table is partial and in-frame only. The sample has nearly 300,000 clones, roughly 88% seen once; the top ten hold approximately 4.3%. The CDR3 has 20 amino acids. Trimming removed 1 base from V and 3 bases from J; junction bases left unmatched: 16. The germline CDR1 and CDR2 sequences are SGHDN and FVKESK. This TCR was sampled from a man between 35 and 55 years old in good health and CMV-seropositive. Sequences were obtained from PBMCs. This sequence joins TRBV14 and TRBJ2-5; TRBD2 aligns across 11 bases. CDR3 sequence reads: CASSQGQWYSGRGREETQYF. The DNA for the CDR3 is TGTGCCAGCAGCCAAGGACAATGGTATAGCGGGAGGGGGAGAGAAGAGACCCAGTACTTC.